Described below is a single T cell receptor (delta chain) sequence and its context. With V trimmed by 0 bases and J by 0 bases, 15 bases remained unmatched. This CDR3 region has 20 residues. Germline assignment: CDR1 GEAIGNYY and CDR2 EKD. These data originate in a study of gamma-delta T cells after stem cell transplantation. TCRdb reprocessed the RT-PCR reads through CATT. The sample shows 6,500 or so delta-chain clones, 20% to 30% of them seen only once. What was sequenced was gamma-delta T cells. This receptor was taken from a human donor. It is not recorded whose cells these are; they may come from a transplant donor. This rearrangement joins TRDV2 to TRDJ1, with TRDD3 matching 10 bases. CDR3: CACDTVYWGISTSYTDKLIF. DNA of the CDR3: TGTGCCTGTGACACCGTGTACTGGGGGATCTCAACTTCGTACACCGATAAACTCATCTTT.